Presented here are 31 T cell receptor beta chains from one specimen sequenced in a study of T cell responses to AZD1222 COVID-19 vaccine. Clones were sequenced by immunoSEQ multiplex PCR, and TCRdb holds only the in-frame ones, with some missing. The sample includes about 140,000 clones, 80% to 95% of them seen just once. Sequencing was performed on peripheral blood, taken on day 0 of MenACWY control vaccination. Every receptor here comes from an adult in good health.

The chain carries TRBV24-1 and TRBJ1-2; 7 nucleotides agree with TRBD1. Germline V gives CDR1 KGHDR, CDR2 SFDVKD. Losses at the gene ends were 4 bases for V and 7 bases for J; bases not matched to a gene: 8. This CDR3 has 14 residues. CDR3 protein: CATSEPGTEGGYTF. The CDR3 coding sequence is TGTGCCACCAGTGAACCCGGGACAGAGGGTGGCTACACCTTC.

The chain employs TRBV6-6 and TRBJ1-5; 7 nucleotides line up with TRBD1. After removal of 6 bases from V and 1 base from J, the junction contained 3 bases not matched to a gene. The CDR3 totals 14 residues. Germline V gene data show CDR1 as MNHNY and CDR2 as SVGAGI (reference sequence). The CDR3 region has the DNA TGTGCCAGCAGCATGACAGGGAGCAATCAGCCCCAGCATTTT. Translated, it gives CASSMTGSNQPQHF.

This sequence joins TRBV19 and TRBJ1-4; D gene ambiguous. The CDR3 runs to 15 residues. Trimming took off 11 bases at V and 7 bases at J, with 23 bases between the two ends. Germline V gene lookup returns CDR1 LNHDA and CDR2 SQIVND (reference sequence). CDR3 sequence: CASQSTGSWGEKLFF. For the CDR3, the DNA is TGTGCCTCCCAATCCACGGGCAGCTGGGGTGAAAAACTGTTTTTT.

CDR3 in DNA: TGCGCCAGCAGCGGAGGACTAGCGGGAGGGCCCTCCTACGAGCAGTACTTC. Translation: CASSGGLAGGPSYEQYF. The V gene is TRBV5-1, the J gene TRBJ2-7; 15 nucleotides agree with TRBD2. From germline, CDR1 is SGHRS and CDR2 YFSETQ. The CDR3 covers 17 residues. With 4 bases clipped from V and 0 bases from J, the junction kept 5 bases outside the gene matches.

CDR3 sequence: CASSLLEGNYNEQFF. The CDR3 bases are TGCGCCAGCAGCTTGTTGGAGGGGAACTACAATGAGCAGTTCTTC. J is TRBJ2-1 and V is TRBV5-1; TRBD2 might be the D (6 bases). The CDR3 is 15 amino acids. The germline CDR1 and CDR2 sequences are SGHRS and YFSETQ. The V and J ends lost 1 base and 3 bases respectively, with 11 bases between them.

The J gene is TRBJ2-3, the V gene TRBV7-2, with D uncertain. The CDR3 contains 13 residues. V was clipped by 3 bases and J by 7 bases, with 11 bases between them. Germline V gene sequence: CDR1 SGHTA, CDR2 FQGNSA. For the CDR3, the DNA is TGTGCCAGCAGCTTCAGAGATCGACATACGCAGTATTTT. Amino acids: CASSFRDRHTQYF.

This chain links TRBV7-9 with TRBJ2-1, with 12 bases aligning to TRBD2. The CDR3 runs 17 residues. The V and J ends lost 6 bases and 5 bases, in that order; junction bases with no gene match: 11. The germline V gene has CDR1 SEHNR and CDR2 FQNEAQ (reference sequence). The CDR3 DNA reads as TGTGCCAGCAGGGACACTAGCGGGGGGTTCCAGAACAATGAGCAGTTCTTC. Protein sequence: CASRDTSGGFQNNEQFF.

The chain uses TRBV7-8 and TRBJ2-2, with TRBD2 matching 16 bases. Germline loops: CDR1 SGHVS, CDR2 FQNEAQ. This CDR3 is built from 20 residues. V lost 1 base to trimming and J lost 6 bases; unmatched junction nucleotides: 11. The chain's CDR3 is CASSLGRPGLAGGRSGELFF. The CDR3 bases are TGTGCCAGCAGCTTAGGCCGCCCGGGACTAGCGGGGGGGCGATCCGGGGAGCTGTTTTTT. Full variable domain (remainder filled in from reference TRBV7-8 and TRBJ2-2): GAGVSQSPRYKVAKRGQDVALRCDPISGHVSLFWYQQALGQGPEFLTYFQNEAQLDKSGLPSDRFFAERPEGSVSTLKIQRTQQEDSAVYLCASSLGRPGLAGGRSGELFFGEGSRLTVL.

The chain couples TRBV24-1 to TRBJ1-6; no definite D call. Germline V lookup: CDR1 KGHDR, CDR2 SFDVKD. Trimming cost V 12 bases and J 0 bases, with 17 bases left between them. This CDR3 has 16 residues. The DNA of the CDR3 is TGTGCCGCCTTTCTACGGAGGAGCTCCTATAATTCACCCCTCCACTTT. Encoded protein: CAAFLRRSSYNSPLHF.

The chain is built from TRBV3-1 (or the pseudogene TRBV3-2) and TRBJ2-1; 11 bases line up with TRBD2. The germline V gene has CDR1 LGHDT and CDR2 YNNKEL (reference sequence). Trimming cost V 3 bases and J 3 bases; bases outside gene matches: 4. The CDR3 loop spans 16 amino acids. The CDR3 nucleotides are TGTGCCAGCAGCCATGCCGGGACTAGCGGCTACAATGAGCAGTTCTTC. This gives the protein CASSHAGTSGYNEQFF.

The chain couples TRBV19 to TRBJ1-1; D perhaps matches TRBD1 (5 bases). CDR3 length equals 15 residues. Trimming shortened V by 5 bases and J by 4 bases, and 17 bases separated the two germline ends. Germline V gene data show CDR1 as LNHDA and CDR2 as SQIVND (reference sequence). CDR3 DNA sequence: TGTGCCAGTAGTCCGGGCAGGGAAGTGGGCACTGAAGCTTTCTTT. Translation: CASSPGREVGTEAFF. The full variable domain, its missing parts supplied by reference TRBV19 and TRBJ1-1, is DGGITQSPKYLFRKEGQNVTLSCEQNLNHDAMYWYRQDPGQGLRLIYYSQIVNDFQKGDIAEGYSVSREKKESFPLTVTSAQKNPTAFYLCASSPGREVGTEAFFGQGTRLTVV.

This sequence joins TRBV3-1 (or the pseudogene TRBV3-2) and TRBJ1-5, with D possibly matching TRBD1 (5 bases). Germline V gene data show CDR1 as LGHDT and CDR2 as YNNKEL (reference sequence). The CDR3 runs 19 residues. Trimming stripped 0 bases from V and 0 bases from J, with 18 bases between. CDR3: CASSQEPTRDSNSNQPQHF. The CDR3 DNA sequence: TGTGCCAGCAGCCAAGAACCTACCCGGGACTCAAATAGCAATCAGCCCCAGCATTTT.

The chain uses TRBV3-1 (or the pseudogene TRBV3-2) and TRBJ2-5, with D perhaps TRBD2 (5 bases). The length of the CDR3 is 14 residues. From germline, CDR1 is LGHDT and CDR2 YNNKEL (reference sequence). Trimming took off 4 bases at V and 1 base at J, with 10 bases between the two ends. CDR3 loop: CASSPVGLQETQYF. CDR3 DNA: TGTGCCAGCAGCCCCGTAGGACTCCAAGAGACCCAGTACTTC.

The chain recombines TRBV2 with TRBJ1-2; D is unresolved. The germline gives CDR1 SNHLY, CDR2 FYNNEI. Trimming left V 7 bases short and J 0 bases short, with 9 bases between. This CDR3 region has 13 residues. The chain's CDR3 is CASMSRANYGYTF. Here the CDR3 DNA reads TGTGCCAGCATGTCACGAGCTAACTATGGCTACACCTTC.

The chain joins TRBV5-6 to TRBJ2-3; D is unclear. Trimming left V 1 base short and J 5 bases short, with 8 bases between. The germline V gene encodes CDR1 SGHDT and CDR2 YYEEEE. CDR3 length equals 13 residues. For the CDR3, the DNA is TGTGCCAGCAGCTTGATTTCCTTAGATACGCAGTATTTT. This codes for CASSLISLDTQYF. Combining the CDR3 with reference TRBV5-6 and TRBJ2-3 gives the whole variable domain DAGVTQSPTHLIKTRGQQVTLRCSPKSGHDTVSWYQQALGQGPQFIFQYYEEEERQRGNFPDRFSGHQFPNYSSELNVNALLLGDSALYLCASSLISLDTQYFGPGTRLTVL.

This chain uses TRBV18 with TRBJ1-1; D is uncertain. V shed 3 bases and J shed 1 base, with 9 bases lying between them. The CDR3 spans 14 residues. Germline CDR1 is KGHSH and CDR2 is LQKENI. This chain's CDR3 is CASSPKLENTEAFF. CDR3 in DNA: TGTGCCAGCTCACCTAAGCTAGAGAACACTGAAGCTTTCTTT.

CDR3 DNA sequence: TGTGCCAGCAGCTCGTCCGGGGGGGCGGATCTCACAGATACGCAGTATTTT. Residues: CASSSSGGADLTDTQYF. The chain is built from TRBV7-3 and TRBJ2-3; 8 bases are a match to TRBD2. This CDR3 spans 17 amino acids. V was clipped by 4 bases and J by 2 bases; unmatched bases: 11. Germline CDR1 reads SGHTA; CDR2 reads FQGTGA.

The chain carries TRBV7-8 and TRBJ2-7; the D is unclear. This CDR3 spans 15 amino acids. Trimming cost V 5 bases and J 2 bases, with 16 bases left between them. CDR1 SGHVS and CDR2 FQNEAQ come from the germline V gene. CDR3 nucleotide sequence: TGTGCCAGCAGCCCCGGTCCTGGTGGTACCTACGAGCAGTACTTC. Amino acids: CASSPGPGGTYEQYF.

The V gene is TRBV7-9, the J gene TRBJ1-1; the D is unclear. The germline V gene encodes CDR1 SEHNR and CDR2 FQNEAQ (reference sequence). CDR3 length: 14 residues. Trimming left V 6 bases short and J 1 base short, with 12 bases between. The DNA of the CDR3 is TGTGCCAGCAGAAAACGGGAGGGGAACACTGAAGCTTTCTTT. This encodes CASRKREGNTEAFF.

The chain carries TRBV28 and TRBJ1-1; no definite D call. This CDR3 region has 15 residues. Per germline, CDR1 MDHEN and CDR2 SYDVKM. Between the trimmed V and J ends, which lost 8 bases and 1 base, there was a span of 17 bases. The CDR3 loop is CASSFYTAPNTEAFF. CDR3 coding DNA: TGTGCCAGCTCGTTTTATACGGCGCCGAACACTGAAGCTTTCTTT.

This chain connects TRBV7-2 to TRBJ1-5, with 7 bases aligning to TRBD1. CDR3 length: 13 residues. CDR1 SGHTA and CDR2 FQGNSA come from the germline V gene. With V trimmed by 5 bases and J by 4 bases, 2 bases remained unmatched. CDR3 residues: CASSPDRNQPQHF. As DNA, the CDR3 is TGTGCCAGCAGCCCGGACAGGAATCAGCCCCAGCATTTT.

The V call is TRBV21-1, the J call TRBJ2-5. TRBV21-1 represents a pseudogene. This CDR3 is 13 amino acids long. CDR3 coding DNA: TGTGCCAGCAGCTCCGGGGGCTCAGAGACCCAGTACTTC. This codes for CASSSGGSETQYF.

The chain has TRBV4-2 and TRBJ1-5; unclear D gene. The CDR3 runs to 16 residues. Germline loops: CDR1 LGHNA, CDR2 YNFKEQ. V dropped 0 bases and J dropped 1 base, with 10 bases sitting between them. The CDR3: CASSQEDGGSNQPQHF. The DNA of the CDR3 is TGTGCCAGCAGCCAAGAGGACGGAGGGAGCAATCAGCCCCAGCATTTT.

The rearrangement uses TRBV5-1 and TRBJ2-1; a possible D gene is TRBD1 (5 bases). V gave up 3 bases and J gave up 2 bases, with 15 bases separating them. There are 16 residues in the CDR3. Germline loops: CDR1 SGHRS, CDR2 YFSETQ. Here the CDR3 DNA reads TGCGCCAGCAGCTCGCAGGGTGAGTACGCCTACAATGAGCAGTTCTTC. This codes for CASSSQGEYAYNEQFF.

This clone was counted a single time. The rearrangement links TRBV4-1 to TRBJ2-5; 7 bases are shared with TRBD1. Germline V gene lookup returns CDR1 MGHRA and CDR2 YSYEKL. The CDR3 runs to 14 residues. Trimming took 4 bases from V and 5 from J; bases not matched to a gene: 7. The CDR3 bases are TGCGCCAGCAGCCGAACAGGGGTCGGGGAGACCCAGTACTTC. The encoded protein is CASSRTGVGETQYF.

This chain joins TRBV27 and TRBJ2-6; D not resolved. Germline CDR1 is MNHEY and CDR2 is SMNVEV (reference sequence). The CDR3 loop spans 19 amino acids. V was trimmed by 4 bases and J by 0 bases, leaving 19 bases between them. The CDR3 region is CASSSSTPLQSSGANVLTF. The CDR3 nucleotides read TGTGCCAGCAGTTCCTCCACCCCGCTACAATCCTCTGGGGCCAACGTCCTGACTTTC.

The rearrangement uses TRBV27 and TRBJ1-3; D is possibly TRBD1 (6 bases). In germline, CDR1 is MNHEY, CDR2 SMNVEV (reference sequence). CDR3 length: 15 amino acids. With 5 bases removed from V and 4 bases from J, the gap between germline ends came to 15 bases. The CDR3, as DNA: TGTGCCAGCAGTCGGTCAGCAGGGGTAGGAAACACCATATATTTT. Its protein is CASSRSAGVGNTIYF.

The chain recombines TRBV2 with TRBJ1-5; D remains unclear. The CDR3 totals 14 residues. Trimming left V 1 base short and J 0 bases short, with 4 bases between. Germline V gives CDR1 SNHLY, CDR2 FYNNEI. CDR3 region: CASSEGGSNQPQHF. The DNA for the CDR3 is TGTGCCAGCAGTGAAGGGGGTAGCAATCAGCCCCAGCATTTT.

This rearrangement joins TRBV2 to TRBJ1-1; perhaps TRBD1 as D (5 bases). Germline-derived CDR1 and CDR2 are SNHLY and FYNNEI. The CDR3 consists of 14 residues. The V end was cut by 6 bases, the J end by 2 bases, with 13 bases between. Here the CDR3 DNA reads TGTGCCAGCAGCAACCAGGGAGGAAACACTGAAGCTTTCTTT. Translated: CASSNQGGNTEAFF.

CDR3 loop: CASSLTGENTEAFF. The CDR3 DNA sequence: TGTGCCAGCAGCTTGACAGGAGAGAACACTGAAGCTTTCTTT. The J gene is TRBJ1-1, the V gene TRBV5-5, with D perhaps TRBD1 (5 bases). Trimming pared 1 base from V and 1 base from J, leaving 8 bases between. This CDR3 spans 14 amino acids. CDR1 SGHKS and CDR2 YYEKEE come from the germline V gene (reference sequence).

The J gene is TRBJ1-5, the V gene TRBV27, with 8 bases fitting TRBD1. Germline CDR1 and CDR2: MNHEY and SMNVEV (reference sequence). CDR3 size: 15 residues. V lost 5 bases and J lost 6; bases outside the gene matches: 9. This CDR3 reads CASSPSDRGGQPQHF. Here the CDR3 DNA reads TGTGCCAGCAGTCCCTCTGACAGGGGAGGTCAGCCCCAGCATTTT.